These T cell receptor beta chains were read from a single sample in a study of cytomegalovirus exposure and HLA in healthy donors. Libraries were prepared by immunoSEQ multiplex PCR; TCRdb keeps only in-frame clonotypes and omits some of them. The table has 100,000 to 150,000 clones, roughly a sixth seen once. Source material: PBMCs. Receptor source: a female donor in good health and CMV-seropositive. CDR3s include the opening cysteine and the closing phenylalanine or tryptophan. D genes are given only for firm matches. A clone size is listed for some rows: how often the clone was seen (once, few, many), or a class if it is expanded.

j_gene,abundance,v_gene,d_gene,CDR3aa,CDR3nt
TRBJ1-2,.,TRBV2,.,CASGDRTVSGYTF,TGTGCCAGCGGAGACCGGACAGTCTCTGGCTACACCTTC
TRBJ2-2,.,TRBV27,TRBD2,CASRGASGSSWLGELFF,TGTGCCAGTAGGGGGGCTAGCGGGAGTTCCTGGCTCGGGGAGCTGTTTTTT
TRBJ2-7,few,TRBV29-1,.,CSVEAIGTRRFYEQYF,TGCAGCGTTGAGGCGATCGGGACACGACGTTTCTACGAGCAGTACTTC
TRBJ2-7,few,TRBV20-1,TRBD1,CSGGTGDEQYF,TGCAGTGGGGGAACAGGGGACGAGCAGTACTTC
TRBJ2-3,.,TRBV30,TRBD1,CAWSVRGNLENTQYF,TGTGCCTGGAGCGTCAGGGGGAACCTGGAGAATACGCAGTATTTT
TRBJ2-7,few,TRBV9,TRBD2,CASSVGLAGGSNSYEQYF,TGTGCCAGCAGCGTCGGACTAGCGGGAGGGTCAAACTCCTACGAGCAGTACTTC
TRBJ2-7,few,TRBV7-8,TRBD2,CASSSTGTSGTYEQYF,TGTGCCAGCAGCTCTACAGGGACTAGCGGTACCTACGAGCAGTACTTC
TRBJ2-1,few,TRBV28,.,CASSLESTGAYNEQFF,TGTGCCAGCAGTTTAGAGAGTACGGGAGCCTACAATGAGCAGTTCTTC
TRBJ1-2,few,TRBV5-4,.,CASSAGGDRYGYTF,TGTGCCAGCAGCGCGGGGGGGGACCGATATGGCTACACCTTC
TRBJ2-3,few,TRBV5-6,TRBD2,CASSVVASGLTDTQYF,TGTGCCAGCAGCGTGGTGGCTAGCGGACTCACAGATACGCAGTATTTT
TRBJ1-2,.,TRBV28,TRBD1,CASSWTGDGYTF,TGTGCCAGCAGTTGGACAGGGGATGGCTACACCTTC
TRBJ2-7,few,TRBV28,.,CASSSGANLRREQYF,TGTGCCAGCAGTTCAGGGGCTAATCTTCGAAGGGAGCAGTACTTC
TRBJ1-1,.,TRBV28,.,CASSPTRWNTEAFF,TGTGCCAGCAGTCCGACCAGGTGGAACACTGAAGCTTTCTTT
TRBJ2-3,.,TRBV7-9,.,CASSLAREGGTDTQYF,TGTGCCAGCAGCTTAGCTAGAGAGGGTGGCACAGATACGCAGTATTTT
TRBJ2-1,.,TRBV6-6,TRBD1,CASTKQGALRNEQFF,TGTGCCAGCACCAAACAGGGGGCCTTACGCAATGAGCAGTTCTTC
TRBJ1-2,.,TRBV6-1,TRBD1,CASSEGTGSHGYTF,TGTGCCAGCAGTGAAGGGACAGGCAGCCATGGCTACACCTTC
TRBJ2-3,.,TRBV11-1,.,CASSFGVTSTDTQYF,TGTGCCAGCAGCTTCGGGGTTACTAGCACAGATACGCAGTATTTT
TRBJ1-1,.,TRBV5-1,TRBD1,CASSLEGAGTEAFF,TGCGCCAGCAGCTTGGAGGGGGCGGGCACTGAAGCTTTCTTT
TRBJ1-2,few,TRBV5-6,TRBD1,CASSRQGIGYGYTF,TGTGCCAGCTCCCGACAGGGGATAGGTTATGGCTACACCTTC
TRBJ2-7,few,TRBV7-8,.,CASSLGQDYEQYF,TGTGCCAGCAGCTTAGGCCAGGACTACGAGCAGTACTTC
TRBJ2-5,few,TRBV7-7,.,CASSSPGETQYF,TGTGCTAGCAGCTCCCCGGGGGAGACCCAGTACTTC
TRBJ1-2,few,TRBV7-9,.,CASSLMGGQQFRF,TGTGCCAGCAGCTTGATGGGGGGGCAGCAGTTCCGCTTC
TRBJ1-3,.,TRBV9,.,CASHPGAYVGGNTIYF,TGTGCCAGCCACCCAGGGGCGTATGTGGGTGGAAACACCATATATTTT
TRBJ1-4,.,TRBV5-4,.,CASSLQGPNEKLFF,TGTGCCAGCAGCTTACAGGGCCCTAATGAAAAACTGTTTTTT
TRBJ1-5,few,TRBV7-8,TRBD1,CASSLHRGPSQPQHF,TGTGCCAGCAGCTTACACAGGGGCCCGAGTCAGCCCCAGCATTTT
TRBJ1-1,few,TRBV5-1,.,CASSYGWNQGNTEAFF,TGCGCCAGCAGCTATGGTTGGAACCAGGGGAACACTGAAGCTTTCTTT
TRBJ1-5,few,TRBV7-2,.,CASSPIGGEDQPQHF,TGTGCCAGCAGCCCGATAGGGGGTGAGGATCAGCCCCAGCATTTT
TRBJ2-1,.,TRBV30,TRBD2,CAWSVRRTSGRTYNEQFF,TGTGCCTGGAGTGTACGGAGGACTAGCGGGAGAACCTACAATGAGCAGTTCTTC
TRBJ2-3,few,TRBV12-5,TRBD2,CASGAASGIGTDTQYF,TGTGCTAGTGGAGCAGCTAGCGGGATCGGAACAGATACGCAGTATTTT
TRBJ1-2,few,TRBV28,TRBD1,CASSLETGTGYTF,TGTGCCAGCAGTTTGGAGACAGGGACTGGCTACACCTTC
TRBJ1-2,.,TRBV18,TRBD1,CASSLAGTGVYGYTF,TGTGCCAGCTCATTGGCCGGGACAGGGGTATATGGCTACACCTTC
TRBJ2-3,few,TRBV4-1,TRBD2,CASSQPFPDLSGSFSTDTQYF,TGCGCCAGCAGCCAACCCTTCCCCGATTTAAGCGGGAGTTTCAGCACAGATACGCAGTATTTT
TRBJ2-1,few,TRBV6-5,.,CASSQYNEQFF,TGTGCCAGCAGTCAGTACAATGAGCAGTTCTTC
TRBJ1-3,.,TRBV2,TRBD1,CASRRDSLSGNTIYF,TGTGCCAGCCGTCGGGACAGCCTCTCTGGAAACACCATATATTTT
TRBJ2-1,.,TRBV4-2,TRBD2,CASSQDLGGGYNEQFF,TGTGCCAGCAGCCAAGATTTGGGCGGGGGGTACAATGAGCAGTTCTTC
TRBJ1-2,few,TRBV4-1,.,CASSPADKSGDYGYTF,TGCGCCAGCAGCCCGGCAGACAAATCAGGGGACTATGGCTACACCTTC
TRBJ2-5,.,TRBV19,TRBD2,CASKLQAGVQETQYF,TGTGCCAGTAAGTTACAAGCGGGAGTCCAAGAGACCCAGTACTTC
TRBJ2-7,few,TRBV5-8,.,CASSLQVSYEQYF,TGTGCCAGCAGCTTGCAGGTCTCCTACGAGCAGTACTTC
TRBJ2-3,few,TRBV5-6,.,CASSLSTDTQYF,TGTGCCAGCAGCCTAAGCACAGATACGCAGTATTTT
TRBJ2-2,.,TRBV9,.,CASSGPGLQVNTGELFF,TGTGCCAGCAGCGGACCGGGACTTCAAGTAAACACCGGGGAGCTGTTTTTT
TRBJ1-2,few,TRBV6-5,TRBD1,CASSSTPGTGDYGYTF,TGTGCCAGCAGTTCAACCCCTGGGACAGGCGACTATGGCTACACCTTC
TRBJ1-1,few,TRBV7-9,TRBD1,CASSTGQGEAFF,TGTGCCAGCAGCACTGGACAGGGTGAAGCTTTCTTT
TRBJ1-2,.,TRBV7-9,.,CASSLVAGRSNYGYTF,TGTGCCAGCAGCTTAGTGGCAGGGAGGTCTAACTATGGCTACACCTTC
TRBJ1-5,.,TRBV5-1,.,CASSEQGIDQGQPQHF,TGCGCCAGCAGCGAGCAGGGGATTGATCAGGGTCAGCCCCAGCATTTT
TRBJ2-1,.,TRBV11-1,.,CASSFAGHNEQFF,TGTGCCAGCAGCTTTGCAGGCCACAATGAGCAGTTCTTC
TRBJ1-6,.,TRBV4-2,TRBD1,CASSQPGQGDSPLHF,TGTGCCAGCAGCCAGCCGGGACAGGGAGATTCACCCCTCCACTTT
TRBJ2-7,few,TRBV18,TRBD1,CASSPTTGFGEQYF,TGTGCCAGCTCACCGACGACAGGGTTTGGCGAGCAGTACTTC
TRBJ2-3,.,TRBV2,TRBD2,CASSDGSGGYTQYF,TGTGCCAGCAGTGACGGTAGCGGGGGATATACGCAGTATTTT
TRBJ2-7,.,TRBV19,TRBD2,CASSTRLAGYYEQYF,TGTGCCAGTAGTACGCGACTAGCGGGGTACTACGAGCAGTACTTC
TRBJ2-1,.,TRBV30,TRBD1,CAWSVRGTGVSNEQFF,TGTGCCTGGAGTGTACGGGGGACAGGGGTGAGCAATGAGCAGTTCTTC
TRBJ1-3,.,TRBV28,.,CASSLARSSGNTIYF,TGTGCCAGCAGTTTAGCGCGGAGCTCTGGAAACACCATATATTTT
TRBJ2-7,few,TRBV18,.,CASSQGHSSYEQYF,TGTGCCAGCTCGCAGGGGCATAGCTCCTACGAGCAGTACTTC
TRBJ1-5,.,TRBV6-6,.,CASSPAGARNQPQHF,TGTGCCAGCAGCCCCGCAGGGGCGAGAAATCAGCCCCAGCATTTT